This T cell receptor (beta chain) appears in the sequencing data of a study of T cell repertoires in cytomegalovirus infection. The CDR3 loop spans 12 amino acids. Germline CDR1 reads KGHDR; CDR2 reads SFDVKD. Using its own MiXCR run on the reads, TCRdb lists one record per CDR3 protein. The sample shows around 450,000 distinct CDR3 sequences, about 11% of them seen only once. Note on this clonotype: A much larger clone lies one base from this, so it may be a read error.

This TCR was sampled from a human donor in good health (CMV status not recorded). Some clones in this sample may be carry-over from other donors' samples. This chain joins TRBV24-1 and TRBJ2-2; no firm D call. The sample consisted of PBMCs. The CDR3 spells CVTNKNTGELFF. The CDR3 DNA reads TGTGTCACCAACAAGAACACCGGGGAGCTGTTTTTT.